This T cell receptor beta chain was sequenced during a study of cytomegalovirus exposure and HLA in healthy donors. The overall study: Of a few hundred genotyped donors, 80% to 85% grouped in the Caucasian-associated ancestry cluster. Study-wide points: Most TCR sequences were uncommon, yet certain public TCRs appeared in many donors. Being indistinguishable, some V segments were excluded, TRBV6-2 and TRBV6-3 among them.

Primers for the PCR totalled 60 Vbeta and 13 Jbeta. Produced via immunoSEQ multiplex PCR; TCRdb's table is partial and in-frame only. Of 120,000 to 150,000 clones detected, around 75% appear once; the ten largest clones hold around 4.2%. Regarding this clone: The antigen is not known.

The germline V gene encodes CDR1 SGHTA and CDR2 FQGTGA. The CDR3 is 14 residues long. Losses at the gene ends were 1 base for V and 3 bases for J; bases not matched to a gene: 0. This receptor was identified in a man in his sixties in good health and CMV-seronegative. Source material: PBMCs. J is TRBJ2-1 and V is TRBV7-3, with 7 bases fitting TRBD2. CDR3 nucleotide sequence: TGTGCCAGCAGCTTAAGGGGGGGCTACAATGAGCAGTTCTTC. The encoded protein is CASSLRGGYNEQFF.